This is a list of T cell receptor beta chains from one sample in a study of beta chain features in type 1 diabetes. Clones were sequenced by immunoSEQ multiplex PCR, and TCRdb holds only the in-frame ones, with some missing. The repertoire has 600,000 to 700,000 clones, roughly 12% of them found once; the top ten carry about 0.11%. Sequences were obtained from naive CD4+ T cells from blood. The receptors here all came from a young man with type 1 diabetes. CDR3s include the opening cysteine and the closing phenylalanine or tryptophan. D genes are given only for firm matches. The listing skips clone size in some rows; elsewhere it reads once, few, many or a size class.

CDR3 length: 13; clone size: few; V gene: TRBV5-6; D gene: TRBD1; J gene: TRBJ2-3; CDR3 DNA: TGTGCCAGCAGGGGACAGGGCACAGATACGCAGTATTTT; CDR3 protein: CASRGQGTDTQYF
CDR3 length: 15; clone size: NA; V gene: TRBV5-4; D gene: NA; J gene: TRBJ1-2; CDR3 DNA: TGTGCCAGCAGCCCTGAGATGGGGGATTGGGCTGGCTACACCTTC; CDR3 protein: CASSPEMGDWAGYTF
CDR3 length: 11; clone size: NA; V gene: TRBV28; D gene: NA; J gene: TRBJ1-6; CDR3 DNA: TGTGCCAGCAGTTCCCCTGAGACCCTCCACTTT; CDR3 protein: CASSSPETLHF
CDR3 length: 14; clone size: NA; V gene: TRBV28; D gene: TRBD1; J gene: TRBJ2-7; CDR3 DNA: TGTGCCAGCTTCCCTGGCGGGACAGGATACGAGCAGTACTTC; CDR3 protein: CASFPGGTGYEQYF
CDR3 length: 15; clone size: NA; V gene: TRBV7-9; D gene: TRBD1; J gene: TRBJ2-7; CDR3 DNA: TGTGCCAGCAGCCGGGGACAGGGCTTCCCCTACGAGCAGTACTTC; CDR3 protein: CASSRGQGFPYEQYF
CDR3 length: 12; clone size: NA; V gene: TRBV30; D gene: NA; J gene: TRBJ1-2; CDR3 DNA: TGTGCCTGGATACCGGCAGGGGATGGCTACACCTTC; CDR3 protein: CAWIPAGDGYTF
CDR3 length: 19; clone size: NA; V gene: TRBV9; D gene: TRBD2; J gene: TRBJ2-3; CDR3 DNA: TGTGCCAGCAGCGTACTCGGACTAGCGGGGGGGCCGAGCACAGATACGCAGTATTTT; CDR3 protein: CASSVLGLAGGPSTDTQYF
CDR3 length: 15; clone size: NA; V gene: TRBV4-3; D gene: TRBD1; J gene: TRBJ2-3; CDR3 DNA: TGCGCCAGCAGCCACCCACGGGACAGGCTAGATACGCAGTATTTT; CDR3 protein: CASSHPRDRLDTQYF
CDR3 length: 15; clone size: NA; V gene: TRBV5-1; D gene: NA; J gene: TRBJ2-1; CDR3 DNA: TGCGCCAGCAGCTTGGGCAGGGGGGCCCACAATGAGCAGTTCTTC; CDR3 protein: CASSLGRGAHNEQFF
CDR3 length: 14; clone size: few; V gene: TRBV7-2; D gene: NA; J gene: TRBJ2-1; CDR3 DNA: TGTGCCAGCAGCTTTGGCGGAGGAGACAATGAGCAGTTCTTC; CDR3 protein: CASSFGGGDNEQFF
CDR3 length: 12; clone size: NA; V gene: TRBV6-5; D gene: NA; J gene: TRBJ2-1; CDR3 DNA: TGTGCCAGCAGTAAGTGGGGCAATGAGCAGTTCTTC; CDR3 protein: CASSKWGNEQFF
CDR3 length: 14; clone size: NA; V gene: TRBV6-5; D gene: NA; J gene: TRBJ1-4; CDR3 DNA: TGTGCCAGCAGCGATGAGGGGAGAGGAGAAAAACTGTTTTTT; CDR3 protein: CASSDEGRGEKLFF
CDR3 length: 18; clone size: few; V gene: TRBV9; D gene: NA; J gene: TRBJ1-2; CDR3 DNA: TGTGCCAGCAGCCCAAGGCAGATCGACCGAGCGGGGGGCTATGGCTACACCTTC; CDR3 protein: CASSPRQIDRAGGYGYTF
CDR3 length: 16; clone size: NA; V gene: TRBV4-3; D gene: NA; J gene: TRBJ1-4; CDR3 DNA: TGCGCCAGCAGCCAGGGAACAGCCTCAACTAATGAAAAACTGTTTTTT; CDR3 protein: CASSQGTASTNEKLFF
CDR3 length: 16; clone size: NA; V gene: TRBV5-1; D gene: TRBD1; J gene: TRBJ2-5; CDR3 DNA: TGCGCCAGCAGCATTAGGACAGGGGGCTATCAGGAGACCCAGTACTTC; CDR3 protein: CASSIRTGGYQETQYF
CDR3 length: 11; clone size: NA; V gene: TRBV21-1; D gene: NA; J gene: TRBJ1-2; CDR3 DNA: TGTGCCAGCAGCAAATCTGGAGGCTACACCTTC; CDR3 protein: CASSKSGGYTF
CDR3 length: 15; clone size: few; V gene: TRBV7-9; D gene: TRBD1; J gene: TRBJ2-1; CDR3 DNA: TGTGCCAGCAGCCGGGGACAGGGGAGGAGGAATGAGCAGTTCTTC; CDR3 protein: CASSRGQGRRNEQFF
CDR3 length: 12; clone size: NA; V gene: TRBV6-5; D gene: NA; J gene: TRBJ1-3; CDR3 DNA: TGTGCCAGCCAGAGCTCTGGAAACACCATATATTTT; CDR3 protein: CASQSSGNTIYF
CDR3 length: 15; clone size: NA; V gene: TRBV14; D gene: TRBD1; J gene: TRBJ2-3; CDR3 DNA: TGTGCCAGCAGTCATCGGACAGGTAGCACAGATACGCAGTATTTT; CDR3 protein: CASSHRTGSTDTQYF
CDR3 length: 10; clone size: NA; V gene: TRBV20-1; D gene: NA; J gene: TRBJ2-7; CDR3 DNA: TGCAGTGCTAGGGTATACGAGCAGTACTTC; CDR3 protein: CSARVYEQYF
CDR3 length: 16; clone size: NA; V gene: TRBV7-2; D gene: TRBD1; J gene: TRBJ1-4; CDR3 DNA: TGTGCCAGCAGCAAAACGGACAGGGACCCTAATGAAAAACTGTTTTTT; CDR3 protein: CASSKTDRDPNEKLFF
CDR3 length: 13; clone size: NA; V gene: TRBV5-1; D gene: NA; J gene: TRBJ2-7; CDR3 DNA: TGCGCCAGCAGTAACGAACCAGGGTTGGAGCAGTACTTC; CDR3 protein: CASSNEPGLEQYF
CDR3 length: 15; clone size: NA; V gene: TRBV5-4; D gene: TRBD2; J gene: TRBJ2-2; CDR3 DNA: TGTGCCAGCAGCTCTGAGCGACTAGCGGGCGGGGAGCTGTTTTTT; CDR3 protein: CASSSERLAGGELFF
CDR3 length: 15; clone size: NA; V gene: TRBV7-9; D gene: NA; J gene: TRBJ1-5; CDR3 DNA: TGTGCCAGCAGCTTACACGGTGATAGCAATCAGCCCCAGCATTTT; CDR3 protein: CASSLHGDSNQPQHF
CDR3 length: 14; clone size: few; V gene: TRBV30; D gene: NA; J gene: TRBJ1-2; CDR3 DNA: TGTGCCTGGAGCAAAAATCAGGGGATTGATGGCTACACCTTC; CDR3 protein: CAWSKNQGIDGYTF
CDR3 length: 13; clone size: few; V gene: TRBV5-1; D gene: NA; J gene: TRBJ2-3; CDR3 DNA: TGCGCCAGCAGCTTCGAGGAGCGGTATACGCAGTATTTT; CDR3 protein: CASSFEERYTQYF
CDR3 length: 13; clone size: NA; V gene: TRBV2; D gene: NA; J gene: TRBJ2-1; CDR3 DNA: TGTGCCAGCAGCTCAGGGATTAACAATGAGCAGTTCTTC; CDR3 protein: CASSSGINNEQFF
CDR3 length: 13; clone size: few; V gene: TRBV18; D gene: NA; J gene: TRBJ2-1; CDR3 DNA: TGTGCCAGCTCACAACCTGGGGATAATGAGCAGTTCTTC; CDR3 protein: CASSQPGDNEQFF
CDR3 length: 13; clone size: few; V gene: TRBV29-1; D gene: NA; J gene: TRBJ1-1; CDR3 DNA: TGCAGCGTAGGAGACAGATTAAACACTGAAGCTTTCTTT; CDR3 protein: CSVGDRLNTEAFF
CDR3 length: 16; clone size: few; V gene: TRBV10-3; D gene: TRBD1; J gene: TRBJ2-5; CDR3 DNA: TGTGCCATCAGTGAGTTGAAGGGGGCGACCCAAGAGACCCAGTACTTC; CDR3 protein: CAISELKGATQETQYF
CDR3 length: 16; clone size: NA; V gene: TRBV5-4; D gene: NA; J gene: TRBJ1-6; CDR3 DNA: TGTGCCAGCAGCCGGGACACGAGCTCCTATAATTCACCCCTCCACTTT; CDR3 protein: CASSRDTSSYNSPLHF
CDR3 length: 16; clone size: NA; V gene: TRBV6-5; D gene: NA; J gene: TRBJ2-5; CDR3 DNA: TGTGCCAGCAGTTACTCGGGGGCACGCTCAGGGGAGACCCAGTACTTC; CDR3 protein: CASSYSGARSGETQYF
CDR3 length: 12; clone size: few; V gene: TRBV30; D gene: NA; J gene: TRBJ1-2; CDR3 DNA: TGTGCCTGGAGTGGGCCGGGTGGGGGCTACACCTTC; CDR3 protein: CAWSGPGGGYTF
CDR3 length: 12; clone size: few; V gene: TRBV7-9; D gene: NA; J gene: TRBJ2-5; CDR3 DNA: TGTGCCAGCAGCCCGCACCAAGAGACCCAGTACTTC; CDR3 protein: CASSPHQETQYF
CDR3 length: 13; clone size: few; V gene: TRBV27; D gene: TRBD2; J gene: TRBJ2-3; CDR3 DNA: TGTGCATCGGGGGGACTTAGCACAGATACGCAGTATTTT; CDR3 protein: CASGGLSTDTQYF
CDR3 length: 16; clone size: NA; V gene: TRBV18; D gene: TRBD2; J gene: TRBJ2-3; CDR3 DNA: TGTGCCAGCTCTCAACTAGCGGGCGGGCCCACAGATACGCAGTATTTT; CDR3 protein: CASSQLAGGPTDTQYF
CDR3 length: 12; clone size: few; V gene: TRBV2; D gene: NA; J gene: TRBJ1-1; CDR3 DNA: TGTGCCACAGGTGGGGGGAACACTGAAGCTTTCTTT; CDR3 protein: CATGGGNTEAFF
CDR3 length: 14; clone size: few; V gene: TRBV7-9; D gene: NA; J gene: TRBJ1-6; CDR3 DNA: TGTGCCAGCAGTGGGGCCCAGGGACCCTCACCCCTCCACTTT; CDR3 protein: CASSGAQGPSPLHF
CDR3 length: 15; clone size: NA; V gene: TRBV9; D gene: NA; J gene: TRBJ2-1; CDR3 DNA: TGTGCCAGCAGCAACCGACAGAGCTCCTACAATGAGCAGTTCTTC; CDR3 protein: CASSNRQSSYNEQFF
CDR3 length: 16; clone size: NA; V gene: TRBV7-2; D gene: NA; J gene: TRBJ2-3; CDR3 DNA: TGTGCCAGCAGCTTAGCCGGGGCGGGGATCACAGATACGCAGTATTTT; CDR3 protein: CASSLAGAGITDTQYF
CDR3 length: 15; clone size: few; V gene: TRBV5-1; D gene: NA; J gene: TRBJ2-2; CDR3 DNA: TGCGCCAGCAGCTACGCAGGGGTTGGCACCGGGGAGCTGTTTTTT; CDR3 protein: CASSYAGVGTGELFF
CDR3 length: 15; clone size: few; V gene: TRBV2; D gene: NA; J gene: TRBJ2-3; CDR3 DNA: TGTGCCAGCAGTGATCGAAGAGGATCCCCAGATACGCAGTATTTT; CDR3 protein: CASSDRRGSPDTQYF
CDR3 length: 10; clone size: NA; V gene: TRBV28; D gene: NA; J gene: TRBJ2-5; CDR3 DNA: TGTGCCAGCAGAAAGGAGACCCAGTACTTC; CDR3 protein: CASRKETQYF
CDR3 length: 13; clone size: few; V gene: TRBV9; D gene: TRBD1; J gene: TRBJ1-2; CDR3 DNA: TGTGCCAGCAGCCAGGGGACAGGGTATGGCTACACCTTC; CDR3 protein: CASSQGTGYGYTF
CDR3 length: 18; clone size: NA; V gene: TRBV27; D gene: NA; J gene: TRBJ2-2; CDR3 DNA: TGTGCCAGCAGTTCCCTCTCGACAGTTCGGGCGAACACCGGGGAGCTGTTTTTT; CDR3 protein: CASSSLSTVRANTGELFF
CDR3 length: 12; clone size: few; V gene: TRBV5-6; D gene: TRBD2; J gene: TRBJ2-1; CDR3 DNA: TGTGCCAGCAGAATAGCGGGCGATGAGCAGTTCTTC; CDR3 protein: CASRIAGDEQFF
CDR3 length: 15; clone size: NA; V gene: TRBV9; D gene: NA; J gene: TRBJ1-3; CDR3 DNA: TGTGCCAGCAGAGATGATAGGGGCTCTGGAAACACCATATATTTT; CDR3 protein: CASRDDRGSGNTIYF
CDR3 length: 13; clone size: few; V gene: TRBV6-6; D gene: NA; J gene: TRBJ2-7; CDR3 DNA: TGTGCCAGCAGTCTGTCTGGCGGGGACGAGCAGTACTTC; CDR3 protein: CASSLSGGDEQYF